One and the same sample provided the 5 T cell receptor beta chains below, sequenced in a study of neurological immune-mediated disorders. Each CDR3 protein is one row after TCRdb ran MiXCR on the 5' RACE reads. This sample has about 76,000 distinct CDR3 sequences, with 15% to 20% found just once. The material sequenced was PBMCs. The receptor set was obtained from a woman aged 40 to 50 in good health.

V and J are TRBV3-1 and TRBJ1-5; D is uncertain. The V end was cut by 1 base, the J end by 5 bases, with 9 bases between. The CDR3 is made up of 14 amino acids. From germline, CDR1 is LGHDT and CDR2 YNNKEL (reference sequence). CDR3 sequence (DNA): TGTGCCAGCAGCCAAGGGCAGATCCATCAGCCCCAGCATTTT. This translates into CASSQGQIHQPQHF.

This clonotype came up many times. The chain has TRBV5-1 and TRBJ1-6; tentative D call: TRBD1 (6 bases). The CDR3 totals 14 residues. The ends were cut back, 4 bases at V and 10 bases at J, with 15 bases in the middle. CDR1 is SGHRS and CDR2 is YFSETQ in the germline V gene. The CDR3 sequence is CASSPDGGESPLHF. The CDR3 DNA follows: TGCGCCAGCAGCCCTGACGGGGGCGAGTCACCCCTCCACTTT. Filled out from reference TRBV5-1 and TRBJ1-6, the complete variable domain reads KAGVTQTPRYLIKTRGQQVTLSCSPISGHRSVSWYQQTPGQGLQFLFEYFSETQRNKGNFPGRFSGRQFSNSRSEMNVSTLELGDSALYLCASSPDGGESPLHFGNGTRLTVT.

This clonotype was observed many times. The gene calls are TRBV5-1 and TRBJ2-7; 7 bases line up with TRBD1. Germline assignment: CDR1 SGHRS and CDR2 YFSETQ. This CDR3 spans 12 amino acids. The V segment lost 5 bases and the J segment 5 bases; nucleotides outside the gene matches: 4. The chain's CDR3 is CASRVTGDEQYF. The CDR3 DNA reads TGCGCCAGCAGGGTTACAGGGGACGAGCAGTACTTC.

As to this clonotype: The junction does not match germline at one end; this may be a read error. The J gene is TRBJ2-1, the V gene TRBV12-3 or TRBV12-4, with 7 positions matching TRBD1. This CDR3 is built from 12 residues. The CDR3 region is CANSPRDREQIF. As DNA, the CDR3 is TGTGCCAACAGCCCCCGCGACAGGGAACAGATCTTC.

This clonotype was detected ten times or more. The rearrangement uses TRBV28 and TRBJ2-2; D uncertain. Per germline, CDR1 MDHEN and CDR2 SYDVKM. The V gene lost 5 bases and the J gene lost 6 bases, with 10 bases spanning the gap. The CDR3 extends over 13 amino acids. The CDR3 DNA reads as TGTGCCAGCAGTACCGGGCCAGCCGGGGAGCTGTTTTTT. Its translation is CASSTGPAGELFF.